Presented here are 10 T cell receptor beta chains from one specimen sequenced in a study of vaccination effects on CD4 cells after COVID-19. TCRdb's table, derived via immunoSEQ multiplex PCR, lists solely in-frame clones and lacks some. This sample has 60,000 to 80,000 clones, with around 70% found just once. At the end of about 10 days of culture, CD4+ T cells were isolated. It was two doses of either the BNT162b2 or mRNA-1273 vaccine that participants received. Their cognate antigens are unknown. This material consisted of CD4+ T cells from PBMCs cultured without peptide, taken after COVID-19 vaccination. Every receptor here comes from a human donor who received a COVID-19 vaccine.

The chain couples TRBV6-4 to TRBJ2-7; TRBD2 aligns across 8 bases. The germline V gene encodes CDR1 MRHNA and CDR2 SNTAGT. J lost 3 bases, V lost 6 bases, and 13 bases had no gene match. There are 16 residues in the CDR3. The CDR3 nucleotides read TGTGCCAGCAGCCTCGACGCGGGGGGCCCAGTCTACGAGCAGTACGTC. This sequence encodes CASSLDAGGPVYEQYV.

This clone has only one observation. The J gene is TRBJ1-1, the V gene TRBV19; D not resolved. Germline V gene sequence: CDR1 LNHDA, CDR2 SQIVND (reference sequence). The CDR3 has 13 amino acids. V lost 3 bases to trimming and J lost 0 bases, with 5 bases between them. CDR3: CASSMTLNTEAFF. The CDR3 DNA follows: TGTGCCAGTAGTATGACATTGAACACTGAAGCTTTCTTT.

The V and J genes are TRBV24-1 and TRBJ2-5; TRBD1 or TRBD2 may be the D gene (5 bases each). The CDR3 has 15 amino acids. Looked up from germline, CDR1 is KGHDR and CDR2 is SFDVKD. Trimming took off 3 bases at V and 5 bases at J, with 15 bases between the two ends. The CDR3 region is CATSDPRGVTETQYF. The CDR3 DNA is TGTGCCACCAGTGATCCAAGAGGGGTCACGGAGACCCAGTACTTC.

The V call is TRBV15, the J call TRBJ2-7; D is unclear. Germline V gene lookup returns CDR1 LNHNV and CDR2 YYDKDF (reference sequence). The length of the CDR3 is 13 residues. Trimming cost V 2 bases and J 0 bases, with 5 bases left between them. CDR3: CATSRQSSYEQYV. For the CDR3, the DNA is TGTGCCACCAGCAGACAGAGCTCCTACGAGCAGTACGTC.

In its sample, this clone was seen once. The J gene is TRBJ2-7, the V gene TRBV27, with TRBD1 identical over 9 bases. CDR1 and CDR2 from the germline V gene are MNHEY and SMNVEV (reference sequence). The CDR3 loop spans 16 amino acids. V shed 0 bases, J shed 4 bases, and the junction held 7 bases outside the gene matches. The CDR3 DNA reads as TGTGCCAGCAGTTTATCTACATCACAGGGGGCTTACGAGCAGTACGTC. It encodes CASSLSTSQGAYEQYV.

In its sample, this clone was seen a few times. In nucleotides, the CDR3 is TGTGCCAGCAGCTTAAGTGAGAATCAGCCCCAGCATTTT. It codes for CASSLSENQPQHF. The chain combines TRBV7-9 with TRBJ1-5; D remains ambiguous. The CDR3 has 13 residues. Trimming shortened V by 2 bases and J by 4 bases, and 6 bases separated the two germline ends. Germline CDR1 is SEHNR and CDR2 is FQNEAQ (reference sequence).

CDR3 nucleotide sequence: TGTGCCAGCGCCAACGGGGATTGGCAGCCCCAGCATTTT. This codes for CASANGDWQPQHF. The J gene is TRBJ1-5, the V gene TRBV2; D is ambiguous. The CDR3 runs to 13 residues. V was shortened by 8 bases and J by 7 bases, with 15 bases between the two germline ends. In germline, CDR1 is SNHLY, CDR2 FYNNEI.

This clone has a handful of counts. The genes are TRBV3-1 (or the pseudogene TRBV3-2) and TRBJ1-3, with a weak D call TRBD1 (5 bases). This CDR3 has 16 amino acids. The V end was cut by 6 bases, the J end by 0 bases, with 15 bases between. CDR1 and CDR2 (germline): LGHDT, YNNKEL (reference sequence). In DNA form, the CDR3 reads TGTGCCAGCAGTCGGGTCTTAGGGGACTCTGGAAACACCATATATTTT. Translation: CASSRVLGDSGNTIYF.

The V and J genes are TRBV5-1 and TRBJ1-6, with TRBD1 matching over 11 bases. This CDR3 has 15 amino acids. Trimming took 5 bases from V and 7 from J; bases not matched to a gene: 5. Per the germline V gene, CDR1 is SGHRS and CDR2 is YFSETQ. CDR3 residues: CASRLGTGGNSPLHF. The CDR3 nucleotides are TGCGCCAGCAGACTTGGGACAGGGGGGAATTCACCCCTCCACTTT. Looking up the rest from reference TRBV5-1 and TRBJ1-6 gives the full variable domain: KAGVTQTPRYLIKTRGQQVTLSCSPISGHRSVSWYQQTPGQGLQFLFEYFSETQRNKGNFPGRFSGRQFSNSRSEMNVSTLELGDSALYLCASRLGTGGNSPLHFGNGTRLTVT.

The CDR3 bases are TGTGCCAGCAGCGTCTACACCCAAGAGACCCAGTACTTC. Translated: CASSVYTQETQYF. This chain connects TRBV5-4 to TRBJ2-5, with D hard to call. Germline lookup yields CDR1 SGHNT and CDR2 YYREEE (reference sequence). The CDR3 runs 13 residues. The V end was cut by 4 bases, the J end by 1 base, with 8 bases between. The whole variable domain, filled in from reference TRBV5-4 and TRBJ2-5, reads ETGVTQSPTHLIKTRGQQVTLRCSSQSGHNTVSWYQQALGQGPQFIFQYYREEENGRGNFPPRFSGLQFPNYSSELNVNALELDDSALYLCASSVYTQETQYFGPGTRLLVL.